These 28 T cell receptor beta chains were all obtained from the same sample, sequenced in a study of control samples from healthy donors and cancer patients. Sequencing was performed with immunoSEQ multiplex PCR; in TCRdb, only in-frame clones are kept and a portion is missing. The sample contains over 65,000 clones, around 94% of which appear only once. Source material: blood. The receptor set was obtained from a woman between 40 and 50 years old in good health.

The gene calls are TRBV10-3 and TRBJ1-5; D is uncertain. Trimming shortened V by 7 bases and J by 3 bases, and 10 bases separated the two germline ends. The germline V gene encodes CDR1 ENHRY and CDR2 SYGVKD. There are 13 residues in the CDR3. The CDR3, as DNA: TGTGCCATCAATACACGGATCAATCAGCCCCAGCATTTT. It encodes CAINTRINQPQHF.

The count of this clone is one. The V gene is TRBV4-2, the J gene TRBJ2-7; D remains unclear. V was pared by 1 base and J by 2 bases, with 15 bases between. The CDR3 is made up of 16 amino acids. The germline V gene encodes CDR1 LGHNA and CDR2 YNFKEQ. This CDR3 reads CASSQAAGRITYEQYF. CDR3 DNA sequence: TGTGCCAGCAGCCAAGCTGCCGGTCGGATTACCTACGAGCAGTACTTC.

The chain links TRBV4-2 to TRBJ1-4, with 8 bases identical to TRBD1. The CDR3 totals 16 residues. V trimming: 3 bases; J trimming: 6 bases; junction bases outside the gene matches: 9. Germline V gene data show CDR1 as LGHNA and CDR2 as YNFKEQ. CDR3 sequence: CASSHPGQGGYEKLFF. The CDR3 nucleotides read TGTGCCAGCAGCCACCCCGGACAGGGCGGTTATGAAAAACTGTTTTTT.

This clone was detected once. This chain connects TRBV27 to TRBJ2-2; possible D gene TRBD1, 6 bases. Germline V gene lookup returns CDR1 MNHEY and CDR2 SMNVEV (reference sequence). The CDR3 has 13 residues. Trimming shortened V by 3 bases and J by 7 bases, and 9 bases separated the two germline ends. This CDR3 is CASSFNRVGELFF. CDR3 bases: TGTGCCAGCAGTTTCAACAGGGTCGGGGAGCTGTTTTTT.

The chain has TRBV11-3 and TRBJ2-3; TRBD2 aligns across 9 bases. Per germline, CDR1 SGHNT and CDR2 YENEEA. This CDR3 has 14 residues. J lost 5 bases, V lost 5 bases, and 5 bases had no gene match. The CDR3 protein is CASSEGLALDTQYF. CDR3 in DNA: TGTGCCAGCAGCGAGGGACTAGCATTAGATACGCAGTATTTT.

This chain links TRBV3-1 (or the pseudogene TRBV3-2) with TRBJ2-5; 7 positions agree with TRBD1. V was pared by 4 bases and J by 2 bases, with 7 bases of the junction left unmatched. Germline CDR1 is LGHDT and CDR2 is YNNKEL (reference sequence). The length of the CDR3 is 15 residues. CDR3 loop: CASSLGQVDQETQYF. The DNA of the CDR3 is TGTGCCAGCAGCCTCGGACAGGTCGATCAAGAGACCCAGTACTTC.

This chain links TRBV5-1 with TRBJ1-2; 11 positions match TRBD1. The V segment lost 0 bases and the J segment 5 bases; nucleotides outside the gene matches: 3. The germline V gene has CDR1 SGHRS and CDR2 YFSETQ. CDR3 length: 15 amino acids. CDR3: CASSLGGQGAYGYTF. The CDR3 nucleotides read TGCGCCAGCAGCTTGGGTGGACAGGGGGCGTATGGCTACACCTTC. Supplemented by reference TRBV5-1 and TRBJ1-2, the full variable domain reads KAGVTQTPRYLIKTRGQQVTLSCSPISGHRSVSWYQQTPGQGLQFLFEYFSETQRNKGNFPGRFSGRQFSNSRSEMNVSTLELGDSALYLCASSLGGQGAYGYTFGSGTRLTVV.

This clone occurred a few times. V is TRBV5-1 and J is TRBJ1-2; TRBD1 might be the D (6 bases). The germline V and J ends were trimmed by 4 bases and 4 bases, with 23 bases remaining between them. The CDR3 is 17 residues long. CDR1 and CDR2 (germline): SGHRS, YFSETQ. In DNA form, the CDR3 reads TGCGCCAGCAGCCTCTACCCGAGGGGGGGCTCCCCCTATGGCTACACCTTC. Its translation: CASSLYPRGGSPYGYTF.

This clone was seen a single time. The chain carries TRBV7-2 and TRBJ1-1; D is uncertain. Trimming shortened V by 5 bases and J by 0 bases, and 16 bases separated the two germline ends. Germline CDR1 and CDR2: SGHTA and FQGNSA. CDR3 length equals 16 residues. This chain's CDR3 is CASSPDTYAMNTEAFF. The CDR3 DNA sequence: TGTGCCAGCAGCCCTGACACGTATGCTATGAACACTGAAGCTTTCTTT.

The J gene is TRBJ1-3, the V gene TRBV9; D remains unclear. CDR1 is SGDLS and CDR2 is YYNGEE in the germline V gene. Trimming took off 1 base at V and 0 bases at J, with 8 bases between the two ends. This CDR3 contains 15 residues. The CDR3 is CASSVSSDSGNTIYF. The CDR3 nucleotides are TGTGCCAGCAGCGTATCGAGCGACTCTGGAAACACCATATATTTT.

In its sample, this clone was seen once. The chain has TRBV2 and TRBJ2-3; D is perhaps TRBD1 or TRBD2 (6 bases each). CDR3 length: 14 residues. V was pared by 3 bases and J by 5 bases, with 12 bases between. Germline V gene sequence: CDR1 SNHLY, CDR2 FYNNEI. The CDR3 here is CASSEGGPVDTQYF. CDR3 in DNA: TGTGCCAGCAGTGAGGGGGGCCCGGTAGATACGCAGTATTTT.

J is TRBJ2-5 and V is TRBV5-1; 7 nucleotides line up with TRBD1. V shed 4 bases and J 5 bases; nucleotides not matched to a gene: 2. The germline V gene encodes CDR1 SGHRS and CDR2 YFSETQ. CDR3 length: 12 residues. The CDR3 bases are TGCGCCAGCAGCCCGGACAGGGAGACCCAGTACTTC. Translation gives CASSPDRETQYF. The full variable domain, its missing parts supplied by reference TRBV5-1 and TRBJ2-5, is KAGVTQTPRYLIKTRGQQVTLSCSPISGHRSVSWYQQTPGQGLQFLFEYFSETQRNKGNFPGRFSGRQFSNSRSEMNVSTLELGDSALYLCASSPDRETQYFGPGTRLLVL.

The rearrangement joins TRBV13 to TRBJ1-1; the D gene is possibly TRBD1 (6 bases). This CDR3 has 14 amino acids. CDR1 is PRHDT and CDR2 is FYEKMQ in the germline V gene (reference sequence). Trimming removed 5 bases from V and 4 bases from J, with 14 bases in between. The CDR3 DNA follows: TGTGCCAGCAGCGGAGACAGGAGGGTCACTGAAGCTTTCTTT. Translating gives CASSGDRRVTEAFF.

V usage is TRBV10-2 and J usage is TRBJ1-1; weak D call: TRBD1 (5 bases). V gave up 4 bases and J gave up 4 bases, with 10 bases separating them. The CDR3 spans 13 residues. Germline V gives CDR1 WSHSY, CDR2 SAAADI. The CDR3 reads CASSARVSTEAFF. The CDR3 region has the DNA TGCGCCAGCAGTGCCAGGGTAAGCACTGAAGCTTTCTTT.

V is TRBV27 and J is TRBJ2-7; 7 bases map to TRBD2. Germline assignment: CDR1 MNHEY and CDR2 SMNVEV (reference sequence). J was trimmed by 4 bases and V by 2 bases; bases with no gene match: 8. The CDR3 has 15 residues. Written as DNA, the CDR3 is TGTGCCAGCAGTTTAGAAGCGGCGGGGGAGTACGAGCAGTACTTC. Residues: CASSLEAAGEYEQYF.

This chain joins TRBV30 and TRBJ2-3, with 7 bases aligning to TRBD2. Germline CDR1 reads GTSNPN; CDR2 reads SVGIG (reference sequence). With 0 bases clipped from V and 1 base from J, the junction kept 1 base outside the gene matches. CDR3 size: 14 residues. Here the CDR3 reads CAWSVRGGTDTQYF. CDR3 sequence (DNA): TGTGCCTGGAGTGTCCGGGGGGGCACAGATACGCAGTATTTT.

The CDR3 here is CASSGPGTRSYNEQFF. CDR3 in DNA: TGTGCCAGTAGTGGCCCCGGGACTCGAAGCTACAATGAGCAGTTCTTC. This chain uses TRBV19 with TRBJ2-1; maybe TRBD2 (6 bases). This CDR3 comprises 16 residues. V dropped 5 bases and J dropped 3 bases, with 17 bases sitting between them. Per the germline V gene, CDR1 is LNHDA and CDR2 is SQIVND (reference sequence).

A few counts support this clone. The chain joins TRBV15 to TRBJ2-1; 9 positions agree with TRBD2. CDR3 length: 14 amino acids. The germline CDR1 and CDR2 sequences are LNHNV and YYDKDF (reference sequence). The ends lost 5 bases at V and 10 bases at J; junction bases unmatched: 9. In nucleotides, the CDR3 is TGTGCCACCAGCGGCGGCGGGGGGGCGGAGGAGCAGTTCTTC. Its protein product is CATSGGGGAEEQFF. Supplemented by reference TRBV15 and TRBJ2-1, the full variable domain reads DAMVIQNPRYQVTQFGKPVTLSCSQTLNHNVMYWYQQKSSQAPKLLFHYYDKDFNNEADTPDNFQSRRPNTSFCFLDIRSPGLGDTAMYLCATSGGGGAEEQFFGPGTRLTVL.

The rearrangement joins TRBV10-3 to TRBJ2-6; D possibly corresponds to TRBD1 (5 bases). V was shortened by 6 bases and J by 0 bases, with 6 bases between the two germline ends. Germline V gene data show CDR1 as ENHRY and CDR2 as SYGVKD. The CDR3 contains 14 residues. The CDR3 spells CAIRTASGANVLTF. The CDR3 region has the DNA TGTGCCATCAGGACAGCCTCTGGGGCCAACGTCCTGACTTTC.

The CDR3 DNA sequence: TGTGCCAGCAGCCTCGCTTCACCGCGGAATGAGCAGTTCTTC. Translating it yields CASSLASPRNEQFF. The rearrangement joins TRBV7-9 to TRBJ2-1, with unresolved D. The CDR3 totals 14 residues. Per germline, CDR1 SEHNR and CDR2 FQNEAQ (reference sequence). V lost 5 bases to trimming and J lost 7 bases, with 15 bases between them.

The genes are TRBV29-1 and TRBJ2-7; TRBD1 agrees at 12 bases. CDR1 and CDR2 (germline): SQVTM, ANQGSEA. Trimming at V came to 3 bases and at J to 4 bases, leaving 13 bases not matched to a gene. The CDR3 length is 17 residues. The CDR3 DNA follows: TGCAGCGTTGAGGGGGTAACCGGGACAGGGGGCTTGTACGAGCAGTACTTC. The encoded protein is CSVEGVTGTGGLYEQYF.

The V and J genes are TRBV19 and TRBJ2-1; 8 bases line up with TRBD2. The ends lost 11 bases at V and 9 bases at J; junction bases unmatched: 18. Germline assignment: CDR1 LNHDA and CDR2 SQIVND (reference sequence). The CDR3 sequence is 15 residues long. This chain's CDR3 is CASQGGTRGRGEQFF. The CDR3 DNA follows: TGTGCCTCTCAAGGGGGGACTAGAGGTAGGGGTGAGCAGTTCTTC.

V and J are TRBV19 and TRBJ1-4, with D uncertain. The CDR3 totals 14 residues. Between the trimmed V and J ends, which lost 5 bases and 0 bases, there was a span of 7 bases. Germline V lookup: CDR1 LNHDA, CDR2 SQIVND (reference sequence). DNA for the CDR3: TGTGCCAGTAGTGCGGTCGCAACTAATGAAAAACTGTTTTTT. This sequence encodes CASSAVATNEKLFF. The full variable domain, its missing parts supplied by reference TRBV19 and TRBJ1-4, is DGGITQSPKYLFRKEGQNVTLSCEQNLNHDAMYWYRQDPGQGLRLIYYSQIVNDFQKGDIAEGYSVSREKKESFPLTVTSAQKNPTAFYLCASSAVATNEKLFFGSGTQLSVL.

The DNA of the CDR3 is TGCGCCAGCAGCCAAGATGTGCCGGGTGCCTACAATGAGCAGTTCTTC. This sequence encodes CASSQDVPGAYNEQFF. The chain uses TRBV4-3 and TRBJ2-1; D not resolved. The CDR3 extends over 16 amino acids. Trimming shortened V by 0 bases and J by 2 bases, and 11 bases separated the two germline ends. From germline, CDR1 is LGHNA and CDR2 YSLEER.

There are a few counts of this clone. This chain joins TRBV7-9 and TRBJ1-1; no definite D call. Trimming removed 1 base from V and 5 bases from J, with 8 bases in between. CDR1 is SEHNR and CDR2 is FQNEAQ in the germline V gene (reference sequence). CDR3 length equals 13 residues. DNA for the CDR3: TGTGCCAGCAGCTTAGTTGGGAAGACTGAAGCTTTCTTT. This gives the protein CASSLVGKTEAFF.

A single count supports this clone. The chain couples TRBV27 to TRBJ1-1; 10 nucleotides match TRBD1. The CDR3 sequence is 15 residues long. J was trimmed by 1 base and V by 4 bases; bases with no gene match: 3. Germline assignment: CDR1 MNHEY and CDR2 SMNVEV (reference sequence). The CDR3 here is CASSYGDRGNTEAFF. CDR3 bases: TGTGCCAGCAGTTATGGGGACAGGGGGAACACTGAAGCTTTCTTT.

The genes are TRBV14 and TRBJ1-3; D is ambiguous. The germline V gene encodes CDR1 SGHDN and CDR2 FVKESK. Trimming removed 1 base from V and 0 bases from J, with 10 bases in between. The CDR3 is 16 residues long. The CDR3 DNA reads TGTGCCAGCAGCCAAGGGTTCCAGCTCTCTGGAAACACCATATATTTT. Amino acid sequence: CASSQGFQLSGNTIYF.

CDR3 in DNA: TGTGCCAGCAGCGTAGCTGGCTCCGAGCCCCAGCATTTT. As protein: CASSVAGSEPQHF. The chain employs TRBV9 and TRBJ1-5; D gene uncertain. Germline lookup yields CDR1 SGDLS and CDR2 YYNGEE. The CDR3 is 13 amino acids. The V gene lost 0 bases and the J gene lost 8 bases, with 9 bases spanning the gap.